The 20 T cell receptor beta chains below were found in one sample sequenced in a study of STAT3 mutations in large granular lymphocyte leukemia. Study-wide points: Every T-LGLL patient had at least one immunodominant TCRbeta clonotype.

Method: immunoSEQ multiplex PCR; TCRdb's copy keeps in-frame clones and lacks some. The sample gives 35,000 to 40,000 clones, approximately 91% of which show up once; about 0.46% is in the top ten. Antigens for these TCRs are unknown. The sample consisted of PBMCs. The receptors were sampled from a human donor with T large granular lymphocyte leukemia. Some clones in this sample may be carry-over from other donors' samples.

J is TRBJ2-2 and V is TRBV5-6, with TRBD1 as a possible D gene (6 bases). With 4 bases removed from V and 6 bases from J, the gap between germline ends came to 10 bases. This CDR3 contains 13 residues. Germline assignment: CDR1 SGHDT and CDR2 YYEEEE. CDR3 sequence: CASSINRAGELFF. The CDR3 bases are TGTGCCAGCAGCATCAACAGGGCCGGGGAGCTGTTTTTT.

This clone was observed once. V usage is TRBV5-1 and J usage is TRBJ2-1, with 10 bases identical to TRBD1. CDR1 and CDR2 (germline): SGHRS, YFSETQ. J lost 9 bases, V lost 3 bases, and 6 bases had no gene match. The CDR3 runs 14 residues. The CDR3 nucleotides are TGCGCCAGCAGCTCTTCGACAGGGGGCATTGAGCAGTTCTTC. Its protein product is CASSSSTGGIEQFF.

The chain combines TRBV6-5 with TRBJ1-3; 7 bases line up with TRBD1. V gave up 8 bases and J gave up 8 bases; unmatched junction bases: 12. The germline V gene encodes CDR1 MNHEY and CDR2 SVGAGI. CDR3 size: 14 residues. The CDR3 DNA reads TGTGCCAGCCAGGCCCGGGACAGCGGGGACACCATATATTTT. The encoded protein is CASQARDSGDTIYF.

V is TRBV2 and J is TRBJ1-1; D is perhaps TRBD1 (6 bases). CDR1 is SNHLY and CDR2 is FYNNEI in the germline V gene. The V end lost 6 bases, the J end lost 0 bases, and 17 bases lay between the germline ends. This CDR3 region has 16 residues. The CDR3 DNA reads TGTGCCAGCAGCATTTCGACACAGGGTATGAACACTGAAGCTTTCTTT. Protein sequence: CASSISTQGMNTEAFF. The full variable domain, its missing parts supplied by reference TRBV2 and TRBJ1-1, is EPEVTQTPSHQVTQMGQEVILRCVPISNHLYFYWYRQILGQKVEFLVSFYNNEISEKSEIFDDQFSVERPDGSNFTLKIRSTKLEDSAMYFCASSISTQGMNTEAFFGQGTRLTVV.

The V and J genes are TRBV5-4 and TRBJ2-1; TRBD1 is a possible D gene (5 bases). The ends were cut back, 1 base at V and 10 bases at J, with 15 bases in the middle. Germline V gene lookup returns CDR1 SGHNT and CDR2 YYREEE (reference sequence). The CDR3 spans 14 residues. CDR3: CASSLQGANSEQFF. CDR3 bases: TGTGCCAGCAGCTTGCAGGGCGCGAATTCGGAGCAGTTCTTC. Supplemented by reference TRBV5-4 and TRBJ2-1, the full variable domain reads ETGVTQSPTHLIKTRGQQVTLRCSSQSGHNTVSWYQQALGQGPQFIFQYYREEENGRGNFPPRFSGLQFPNYSSELNVNALELDDSALYLCASSLQGANSEQFFGPGTRLTVL.

The chain recombines TRBV18 with TRBJ1-1, with D possibly being TRBD1 (6 bases). The CDR3 is made up of 16 amino acids. The germline V gene encodes CDR1 KGHSH and CDR2 LQKENI. V was pared by 3 bases and J by 1 base, with 15 bases between. This CDR3 is CASSPLQEGGNTEAFF. Here the CDR3 DNA reads TGTGCCAGCTCACCCCTCCAAGAAGGGGGGAACACTGAAGCTTTCTTT.

The V and J genes are TRBV5-1 and TRBJ2-2, with 7 bases that match TRBD2. The CDR3 has 14 residues. The germline V gene has CDR1 SGHRS and CDR2 YFSETQ. The J segment lost 4 bases and the V segment lost 4 bases, leaving 4 bases of the junction unmatched. The CDR3 reads CASSHGGGTGELFF. In DNA, the CDR3 is TGCGCCAGCAGCCACGGCGGGGGCACCGGGGAGCTGTTTTTT.

The chain joins TRBV29-1 to TRBJ1-1; D is unclear. Trimming removed 4 bases at V and 10 bases at J, with 16 bases between. CDR1 and CDR2 from the germline V gene are SQVTM and ANQGSEA. The CDR3 has 12 amino acids. CDR3 DNA sequence: TGCAGCGTTGGCGTTGGGCCCGAGGGAGCTTTCTTT. It translates to CSVGVGPEGAFF.

This chain links TRBV10-3 with TRBJ1-2; 8 bases line up with TRBD1. The CDR3 has 16 amino acids. Germline V gives CDR1 ENHRY, CDR2 SYGVKD. J lost 8 bases, V lost 6 bases, and 17 bases had no gene match. CDR3 sequence reads: CAIRSGQAIFEGGYTF. The CDR3 DNA is TGTGCCATCAGGTCGGGACAGGCAATTTTCGAAGGAGGCTACACCTTC.

The chain employs TRBV6-6 and TRBJ1-1; D uncertain. Germline V CDR1 and CDR2: MNHNY, SVGAGI (reference sequence). The V end was cut by 2 bases, the J end by 6 bases, with 4 bases between. CDR3 length equals 11 residues. The CDR3 protein is CASSYGPEAFF. In nucleotides, the CDR3 is TGTGCCAGCAGTTACGGGCCTGAAGCTTTCTTT.

The V call is TRBV29-1, the J call TRBJ1-4; TRBD1 might be the D (5 bases). The CDR3 has 11 amino acids. Germline values: CDR1 SQVTM, CDR2 ANQGSEA. Trimming pared 2 bases from V and 10 bases from J, leaving 8 bases between. In nucleotides, the CDR3 is TGCAGCGTTGAACTCGGGGCAAAACTGTTTTTT. Translated: CSVELGAKLFF.

This chain connects TRBV28 to TRBJ2-3; TRBD2 aligns across 11 bases. J was trimmed by 6 bases and V by 8 bases; bases with no gene match: 22. CDR1 MDHEN and CDR2 SYDVKM come from the germline V gene. The CDR3 runs to 19 residues. CDR3: CASLAIGHLAGGPGDTQYF. The CDR3 DNA reads as TGTGCCAGCTTGGCCATTGGCCACTTAGCGGGGGGGCCAGGGGATACGCAGTATTTT.

This sequence joins TRBV28 and TRBJ2-3; the match to TRBD2 covers 14 bases. Germline lookup yields CDR1 MDHEN and CDR2 SYDVKM. The length of the CDR3 is 14 residues. CDR3: CGTSGGTSTDTQYF. The DNA of the CDR3 is TGTGGGACTAGCGGGGGGACAAGCACAGATACGCAGTATTTT.

The J gene is TRBJ2-7, the V gene TRBV5-1; the D gene is possibly TRBD1 (5 bases). Trimming removed 0 bases from V and 3 bases from J, with 19 bases in between. Germline assignment: CDR1 SGHRS and CDR2 YFSETQ. The CDR3 consists of 17 residues. The CDR3: CASSLVSGQGKVYEQYF. The CDR3 bases are TGCGCCAGCAGCTTGGTGTCTGGCCAGGGCAAGGTCTACGAGCAGTACTTC.

The rearrangement joins TRBV5-6 to TRBJ2-2; D is perhaps TRBD1 or TRBD2 (6 bases each). The CDR3 totals 14 residues. Per the germline V gene, CDR1 is SGHDT and CDR2 is YYEEEE. Deletions cut 0 bases from V and 7 bases from J, with 10 bases between. The CDR3 sequence: CASSLVGGLGELFF. CDR3 bases: TGTGCCAGCAGCTTGGTCGGGGGCCTCGGGGAGCTGTTTTTT.

This sequence joins TRBV27 and TRBJ1-5, with TRBD1 matching 9 bases. The CDR3 length is 15 residues. Germline V gene lookup returns CDR1 MNHEY and CDR2 SMNVEV (reference sequence). With V trimmed by 6 bases and J by 1 base, 4 bases remained unmatched. The DNA for the CDR3 is TGTGCCAGCAGCCTGGACAGGGGAAGCAATCAGCCCCAGCATTTT. Translating gives CASSLDRGSNQPQHF.

This rearrangement joins TRBV18 to TRBJ1-1; no clear D gene. Between the trimmed V and J ends, which lost 3 bases and 1 base, there was a span of 15 bases. The length of the CDR3 is 16 residues. The germline CDR1 and CDR2 sequences are KGHSH and LQKENI. This chain's CDR3 is CASSPGRGTSNTEAFF. CDR3 DNA sequence: TGTGCCAGCTCACCGGGCCGGGGAACCTCGAACACTGAAGCTTTCTTT.

V gene TRBV5-1 combines with J gene TRBJ1-4, with D maybe TRBD1 (5 bases). Germline V gene data show CDR1 as SGHRS and CDR2 as YFSETQ. This CDR3 comprises 14 residues. V lost 4 bases and J lost 7, with 14 bases in between. CDR3: CASSLGGGGEKLFF. CDR3 coding DNA: TGCGCCAGCAGCCTTGGGGGTGGTGGTGAAAAACTGTTTTTT.

The J gene is TRBJ1-6, the V gene TRBV7-9; no clear D. CDR3 size: 13 residues. The germline CDR1 and CDR2 sequences are SEHNR and FQNEAQ (reference sequence). With 2 bases removed from V and 14 bases from J, the gap between germline ends came to 13 bases. CDR3 amino acids: CASSLSTEKTLHF. The CDR3 bases are TGTGCCAGCAGCTTATCTACAGAGAAAACCCTCCACTTT.

This chain uses TRBV7-9 with TRBJ2-2, with D hard to call. Trimming removed 2 bases at V and 2 bases at J, with 9 bases between. This CDR3 spans 15 amino acids. Germline V lookup: CDR1 SEHNR, CDR2 FQNEAQ (reference sequence). The CDR3 bases are TGTGCCAGCAGCTTAATCCAACTAAACACCGGGGAGCTGTTTTTT. Translating gives CASSLIQLNTGELFF.